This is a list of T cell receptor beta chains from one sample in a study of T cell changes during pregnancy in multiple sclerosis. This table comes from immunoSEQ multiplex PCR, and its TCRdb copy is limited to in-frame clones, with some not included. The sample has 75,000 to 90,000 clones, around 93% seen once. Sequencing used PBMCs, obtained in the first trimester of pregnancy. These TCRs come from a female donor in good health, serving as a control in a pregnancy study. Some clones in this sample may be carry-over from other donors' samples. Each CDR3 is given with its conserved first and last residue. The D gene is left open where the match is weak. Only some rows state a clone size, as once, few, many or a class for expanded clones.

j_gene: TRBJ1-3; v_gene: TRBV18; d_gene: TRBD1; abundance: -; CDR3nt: TGTGCCAGCTCACCTCTACCCGCGGACAGGTCTGGAAACACCATATATTTT; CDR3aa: CASSPLPADRSGNTIYF
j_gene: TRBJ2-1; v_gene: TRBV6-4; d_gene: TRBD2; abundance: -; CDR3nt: TGTGCCAGCAGTGACGGGGGTAGCGGGGGCAATGAGCAGTTCTTC; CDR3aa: CASSDGGSGGNEQFF
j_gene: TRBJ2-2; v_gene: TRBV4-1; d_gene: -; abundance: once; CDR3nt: TGCGCCAGCAGCCAAGGCCAGGGCGCCGCCTTTCCCGGGGAGCTGTTTTTT; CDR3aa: CASSQGQGAAFPGELFF
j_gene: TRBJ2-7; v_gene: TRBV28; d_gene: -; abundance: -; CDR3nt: TGTGCCAGCAGTTTGGGGCAGACCTACGAGCAGTACTTC; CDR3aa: CASSLGQTYEQYF
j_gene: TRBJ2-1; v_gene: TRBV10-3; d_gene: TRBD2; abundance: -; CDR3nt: TGTGCCATGACCGGGACTAGCGTCAATGAGCAGTTCTTC; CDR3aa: CAMTGTSVNEQFF
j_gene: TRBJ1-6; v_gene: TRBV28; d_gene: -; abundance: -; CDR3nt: TGTGCCAGCAGTTTTTCAGGAAATAATTCACCCCTCCACTTT; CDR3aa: CASSFSGNNSPLHF
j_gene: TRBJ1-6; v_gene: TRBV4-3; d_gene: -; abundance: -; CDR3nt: TGCGCCAGCAGCCAAGACTACGAGACACCCCTCCACTTT; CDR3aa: CASSQDYETPLHF
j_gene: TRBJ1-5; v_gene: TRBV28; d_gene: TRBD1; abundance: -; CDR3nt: TGTGCCAGCAGTCCGTGGACAGGGGATAGCAATCAGCCCCAGCATTTT; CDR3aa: CASSPWTGDSNQPQHF
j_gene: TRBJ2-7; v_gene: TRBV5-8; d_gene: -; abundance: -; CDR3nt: TGTGCCAGCAGCTCAGTTAGGCGACAGGTCCCCTACGAGCAGTACTTC; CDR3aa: CASSSVRRQVPYEQYF
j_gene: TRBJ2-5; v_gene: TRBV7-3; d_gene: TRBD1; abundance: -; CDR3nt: TGTGCCAGCAGCCTTAGACAGGGACCACAAGAGACCCAGTACTTC; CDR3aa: CASSLRQGPQETQYF
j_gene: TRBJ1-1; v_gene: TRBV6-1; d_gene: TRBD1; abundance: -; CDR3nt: TGTGCCAGCAAAGGGACAGGGGATAGGGCTGAAGCTTTCTTT; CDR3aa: CASKGTGDRAEAFF
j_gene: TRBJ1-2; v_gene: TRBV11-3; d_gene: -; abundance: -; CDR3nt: TGTGCCAGCAGCTTAGACCCCGGGGGTTCGGGGCCCTATGGCTACACCTTC; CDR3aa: CASSLDPGGSGPYGYTF
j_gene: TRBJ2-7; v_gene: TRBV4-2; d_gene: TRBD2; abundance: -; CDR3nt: TGTGCCAGCAGCCAAGACCGGACTAGGGGTTACGAGCAGTACTTC; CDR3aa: CASSQDRTRGYEQYF
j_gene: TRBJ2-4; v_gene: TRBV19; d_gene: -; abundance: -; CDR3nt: TGTGCCAGTAGTACCCCCCTGAGAGCCAAAAACATTCAGTACTTC; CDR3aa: CASSTPLRAKNIQYF
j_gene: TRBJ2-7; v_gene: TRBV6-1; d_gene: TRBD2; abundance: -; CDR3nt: TGTGCCAGCAGTGGTCGGACTAGCGGGCTCTCCGAGCAGTACTTC; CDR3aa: CASSGRTSGLSEQYF
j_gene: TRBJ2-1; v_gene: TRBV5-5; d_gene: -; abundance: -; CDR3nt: TGTGCCAGCAGCTTGCCCCAGCAGGGGCAGTTCTTC; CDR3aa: CASSLPQQGQFF
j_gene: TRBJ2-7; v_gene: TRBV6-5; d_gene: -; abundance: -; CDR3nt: TGTGCCAGCCAACCCGAGCAGGGTGATTACGAGCAGTACTTC; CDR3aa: CASQPEQGDYEQYF
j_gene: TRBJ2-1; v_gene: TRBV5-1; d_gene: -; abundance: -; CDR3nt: TGCGCCAGCAGCTCATACCGGGATTATCCTTACTCCTACAATGAGCAGTTCTTC; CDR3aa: CASSSYRDYPYSYNEQFF
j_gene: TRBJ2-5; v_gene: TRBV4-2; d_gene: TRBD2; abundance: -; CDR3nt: TGTGCCAGCAGCCATACACTAGCGGGAGGGGCAAGGACCCAGTACTTC; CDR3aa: CASSHTLAGGARTQYF
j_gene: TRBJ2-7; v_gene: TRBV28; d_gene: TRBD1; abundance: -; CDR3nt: TGTGCCAGCAGTACCCCCGGGACAGGACCCTACGAGCAGTACTTC; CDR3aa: CASSTPGTGPYEQYF
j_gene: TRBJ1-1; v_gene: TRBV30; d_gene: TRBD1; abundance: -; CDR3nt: TGTGCCTGGAGTGTACCCGACCCAGGGGGTCTGGTAGCTTTCTTT; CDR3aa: CAWSVPDPGGLVAFF
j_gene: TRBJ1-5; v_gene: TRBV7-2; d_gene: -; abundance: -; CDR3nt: TGTGCCAGCAGCTCAGGACAGATTAGCAATCAGCCCCAGCATTTT; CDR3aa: CASSSGQISNQPQHF
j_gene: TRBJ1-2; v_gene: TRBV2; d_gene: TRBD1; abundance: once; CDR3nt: TGTGCCAGCAGTGCGATGGGGACAGGATCCAGAGCTAACTATGGCTACACCTTC; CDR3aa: CASSAMGTGSRANYGYTF
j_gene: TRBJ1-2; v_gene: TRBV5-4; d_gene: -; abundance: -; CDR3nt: TGTGCCAGCAGCTTCTGGGGAGGGGATGGCTACACCTTC; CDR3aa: CASSFWGGDGYTF
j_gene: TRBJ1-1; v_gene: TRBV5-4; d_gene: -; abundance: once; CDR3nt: TGTGCCAGCAGCCCAAGGGGGAACACTGAAGCTTTCTTT; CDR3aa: CASSPRGNTEAFF
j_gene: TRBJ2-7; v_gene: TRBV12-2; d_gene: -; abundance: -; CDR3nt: TGTGCGGGGGGGATTATCTACGAGCAGTACTTC; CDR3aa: CAGGIIYEQYF
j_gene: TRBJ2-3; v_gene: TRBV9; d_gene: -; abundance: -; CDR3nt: TGTGCCAGCAGCCCCACGGGGACACCGGACACAGATACGCAGTATTTT; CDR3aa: CASSPTGTPDTDTQYF
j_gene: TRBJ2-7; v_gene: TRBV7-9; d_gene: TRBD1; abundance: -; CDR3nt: TGTGCCAGCAGCTTAGCAGGGACAGCAATAAACTACGAGCAGTACTTC; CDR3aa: CASSLAGTAINYEQYF
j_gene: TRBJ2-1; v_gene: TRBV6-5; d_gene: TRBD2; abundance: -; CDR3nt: TGTGCCAGCATTCAGAGCGGGGGCAGCTACAATGAGCAGTTCTTC; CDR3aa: CASIQSGGSYNEQFF
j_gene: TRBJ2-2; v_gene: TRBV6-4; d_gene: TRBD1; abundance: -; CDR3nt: TGTGCCAGCAGTGACTCCGGGACAGACCCTTTACGCGAGCTGTTTTTT; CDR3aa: CASSDSGTDPLRELFF
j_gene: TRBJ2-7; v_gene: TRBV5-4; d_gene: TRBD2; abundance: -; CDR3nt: TGTGCCAGCACTGAGGGCCTAGCGGGCTACGAGCAGTACTTC; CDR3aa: CASTEGLAGYEQYF
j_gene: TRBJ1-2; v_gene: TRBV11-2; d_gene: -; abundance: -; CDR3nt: TGTGCCAGCAGTTCAGACGGCCTCCGGGACTACACCTTC; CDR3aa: CASSSDGLRDYTF
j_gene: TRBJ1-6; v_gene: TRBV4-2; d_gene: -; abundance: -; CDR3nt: TGTGCCAGCAGCCAAGACAGTAACCATTCACCCCTCCACTTT; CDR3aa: CASSQDSNHSPLHF
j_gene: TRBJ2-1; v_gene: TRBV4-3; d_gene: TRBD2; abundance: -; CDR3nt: TGCGCCAGCAGCCAAGATGGCGGTAGCGGGAGGTTTGAGCAGTTCTTC; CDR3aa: CASSQDGGSGRFEQFF
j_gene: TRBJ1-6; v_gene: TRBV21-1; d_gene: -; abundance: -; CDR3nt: TGTGCCAGCAGCAAAGAAGGGACAGGGGGATCACCCCTCCACTTT; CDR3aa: CASSKEGTGGSPLHF
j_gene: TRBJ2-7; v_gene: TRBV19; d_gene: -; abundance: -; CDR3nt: TGTGCCAGTAGTATATTCGACAGCTACGAGCAGTACTTC; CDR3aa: CASSIFDSYEQYF
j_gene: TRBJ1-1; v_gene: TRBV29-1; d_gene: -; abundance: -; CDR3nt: TGCAGCTCAGGAGGAGGTGTCACTGAAGCTTTCTTT; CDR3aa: CSSGGGVTEAFF